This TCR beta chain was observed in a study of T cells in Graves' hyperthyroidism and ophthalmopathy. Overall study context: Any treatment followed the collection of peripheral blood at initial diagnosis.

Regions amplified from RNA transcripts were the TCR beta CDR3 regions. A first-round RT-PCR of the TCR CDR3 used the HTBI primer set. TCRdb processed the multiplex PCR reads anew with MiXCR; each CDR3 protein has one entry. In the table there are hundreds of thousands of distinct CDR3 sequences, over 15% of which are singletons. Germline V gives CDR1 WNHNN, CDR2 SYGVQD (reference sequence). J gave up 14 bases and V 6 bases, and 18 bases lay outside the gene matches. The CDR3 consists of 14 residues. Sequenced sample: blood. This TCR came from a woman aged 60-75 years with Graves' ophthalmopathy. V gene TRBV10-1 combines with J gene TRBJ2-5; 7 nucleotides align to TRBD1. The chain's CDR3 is CASSDGVQGPSFYF. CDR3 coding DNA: TGCGCCAGCAGCGATGGGGTACAGGGGCCCTCCTTCTACTTC.